This TCR beta chain was recorded in a study of beta chain features in type 1 diabetes. Expressed TCRB transcripts were sequenced after all isolated RNA was converted to cDNA. Data came from immunoSEQ multiplex PCR; TCRdb stores just in-frame clones and leaves some out. This table holds about 160,000 clones, approximately 8.1% found once. Findings of the study overall: Type 1 diabetes patients had moderately but significantly shorter TCRB CDR3s in all four CD4+ subsets.

This clone was counted a single time. Its antigen is currently unknown. V was clipped by 6 bases and J by 8 bases; unmatched bases: 11. CDR3 length equals 15 residues. Germline values: CDR1 MDHEN, CDR2 SYDVKM. Each of the sorted populations had a purity greater than 98%. The chain combines TRBV28 with TRBJ1-4; 8 nucleotides align to TRBD1. This clonotype was obtained from a woman between 40 and 55 years old with type 1 diabetes. Sequencing input: central memory CD4+ T cells from blood. DNA for the CDR3: TGTGCCAGCAGGGGGATGACAGGGGTCAGAGAAAAACTGTTTTTT. Amino acids: CASRGMTGVREKLFF.